The T cell receptor (beta chain) described here comes from a study of cytomegalovirus exposure and HLA in healthy donors. The sample holds a few counts of this clone. Researchers ran the PCR with 60 Vbeta and 13 Jbeta primers. Assay used: immunoSEQ multiplex PCR; TCRdb lists only in-frame clones, some missing. The data hold under 150,000 clones, with approximately 83% observed a single time. The CDR3 runs 13 residues. V lost 8 bases and J lost 0, with 11 bases in between. Germline V gene data show CDR1 as SEHNR and CDR2 as FQNEAQ (reference sequence). The source material was PBMCs. The TCR was taken from a male donor in good health and CMV-seronegative. The chain recombines TRBV7-9 with TRBJ2-7, with a weak D call TRBD1 (6 bases). The CDR3 DNA reads TGTGCCAGCGACCGGGACACCTCCTACGAGCAGTACTTC. Residues: CASDRDTSYEQYF. Complete variable domain (other parts from reference TRBV7-9 and TRBJ2-7): DTGVSQNPRHKITKRGQNVTFRCDPISEHNRLYWYRQTLGQGPEFLTYFQNEAQLEKSRLLSDRFSAERPKGSFSTLEIQRTEQGDSAMYLCASDRDTSYEQYFGPGTRLTVT.